The rows below give T cell receptor beta chains drawn from one sample of a study of vaccination and CD4 T cells after COVID-19. TCRdb re-derived calls from the PCR reads in MiXCR, one entry per CDR3 protein. Altogether about 10,000 distinct CDR3 sequences are present, roughly 25% being singletons, with the ten largest covering 20% to 30%. These receptors' antigens are unknown. The material sequenced was CD4+ T cells from blood, cultured in vitro, taken before SARS-CoV-2 vaccination. Receptors originate from a human donor who received a COVID-19 vaccine. Both conserved end residues are part of each CDR3. The D gene is left open where the match is weak. Not every row has a clone size; where given, it reads once, few, many or a size class.

j_gene: TRBJ1-2
v_gene: TRBV5-1
d_gene: TRBD1
abundance: few
CDR3aa: CASSLSGTANYGYTF
CDR3nt: TGCGCCAGCAGCTTGTCGGGGACAGCTAACTATGGCTACACCTTC

j_gene: TRBJ1-6
v_gene: TRBV25-1
d_gene: NA
abundance: NA
CDR3aa: CASSDRDRHNSPLHF
CDR3nt: TGTGCCAGCAGTGACCGGGACCGACATAATTCACCCCTCCACTTT

j_gene: TRBJ2-7
v_gene: TRBV12-3/TRBV12-4
d_gene: NA
abundance: few
CDR3aa: CASSLGGAEQYF
CDR3nt: TGTGCCAGCAGTTTGGGGGGGGCCGAGCAGTACTTC

j_gene: TRBJ2-7
v_gene: TRBV30
d_gene: TRBD1
abundance: NA
CDR3aa: CAWSVKGDRRGF
CDR3nt: TGTGCCTGGAGCGTAAAGGGGGACAGACGGGGATTC

j_gene: TRBJ2-6
v_gene: TRBV5-1
d_gene: NA
abundance: NA
CDR3aa: CASSLAMDSGANVLTF
CDR3nt: TGCGCCAGCAGCTTGGCTATGGACTCTGGGGCCAACGTCCTGACTTTC

j_gene: TRBJ1-1
v_gene: TRBV20-1
d_gene: NA
abundance: few
CDR3aa: CSAREPRVNTEAFF
CDR3nt: TGCAGTGCTAGAGAGCCCAGGGTGAACACTGAAGCTTTCTTT

j_gene: TRBJ2-5
v_gene: TRBV24-1
d_gene: NA
abundance: medium-sized
CDR3aa: CATSDPWTLPKETQYF
CDR3nt: TGTGCCACCAGTGATCCTTGGACTCTGCCCAAAGAGACCCAGTACTTC

j_gene: TRBJ1-3
v_gene: TRBV30
d_gene: NA
abundance: few
CDR3aa: CAWSVLGDGGNTIYF
CDR3nt: TGTGCCTGGAGTGTACTGGGTGACGGTGGAAACACCATATATTTT

j_gene: TRBJ2-5
v_gene: TRBV10-3
d_gene: TRBD1
abundance: NA
CDR3aa: CAIRGTGDLETQYF
CDR3nt: TGTGCCATCAGGGGGACAGGGGATTTGGAGACCCAGTACTTC

j_gene: TRBJ2-7
v_gene: TRBV7-6
d_gene: TRBD1
abundance: NA
CDR3aa: CASSRTSGTGYYEQYF
CDR3nt: TGTGCCAGCAGCCGAACATCCGGGACAGGGTACTACGAGCAGTACTTC

j_gene: TRBJ1-5
v_gene: TRBV18
d_gene: NA
abundance: NA
CDR3aa: CASSLLGRGDQPQHF
CDR3nt: TGTGCCAGCTCACTGTTGGGGAGGGGTGATCAGCCCCAGCATTTT

j_gene: TRBJ2-5
v_gene: TRBV12-3/TRBV12-4
d_gene: TRBD1
abundance: once
CDR3aa: CASSLSRTGQETQYF
CDR3nt: TGTGCCAGCAGTTTGTCTCGGACAGGGCAAGAGACCCAGTACTTC

j_gene: TRBJ1-5
v_gene: TRBV5-8
d_gene: NA
abundance: NA
CDR3aa: CASGLTGGQPQHF
CDR3nt: TGTGCCAGCGGCCTAACTGGGGGTCAGCCCCAGCATTTT

j_gene: TRBJ1-3
v_gene: TRBV5-1
d_gene: NA
abundance: NA
CDR3aa: CASSLSSGNTIYF
CDR3nt: TGCGCCAGCAGCTTAAGTTCTGGAAACACCATATATTTT

j_gene: TRBJ2-3
v_gene: TRBV6-1
d_gene: NA
abundance: few
CDR3aa: CASSEGKADTQYF
CDR3nt: TGTGCCAGCAGTGAAGGTAAAGCAGATACGCAGTATTTT

j_gene: TRBJ2-7
v_gene: TRBV20-1
d_gene: NA
abundance: NA
CDR3aa: CSANPPTGITYEQYF
CDR3nt: TGCAGTGCCAACCCCCCGACAGGTATCACTTACGAGCAGTACTTC

j_gene: TRBJ1-1
v_gene: TRBV19
d_gene: NA
abundance: NA
CDR3aa: CASSNSKRAFF
CDR3nt: TGTGCCAGTAGTAACTCCAAACGAGCTTTCTTT